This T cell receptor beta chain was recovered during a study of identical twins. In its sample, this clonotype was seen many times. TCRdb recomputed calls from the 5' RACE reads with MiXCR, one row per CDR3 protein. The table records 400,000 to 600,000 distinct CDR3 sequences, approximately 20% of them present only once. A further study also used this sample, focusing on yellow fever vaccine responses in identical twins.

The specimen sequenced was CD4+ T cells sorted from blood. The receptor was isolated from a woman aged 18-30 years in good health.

CDR3 loop: CASSFTASGSSPNEQFF. CDR3 DNA sequence: TGTGCCAGCAGTTTCACCGCTAGCGGGAGCTCCCCCAATGAGCAGTTCTTC. The chain has TRBV6-5 and TRBJ2-1; 10 nucleotides align to TRBD2. This CDR3 has 17 amino acids. With 4 bases clipped from V and 6 bases from J, the junction kept 12 bases outside the gene matches. Germline values: CDR1 MNHEY, CDR2 SVGAGI.